The rows below give T cell receptor beta chains drawn from one sample of a study of T cells in Graves' hyperthyroidism and ophthalmopathy. A single record per CDR3 protein comes from TCRdb applying MiXCR to the multiplex PCR reads. The profile shows about 360,000 distinct CDR3 sequences, about 12% of them singletons. Specimen: blood. The receptors originated from a woman between 18 and 30 years old with Graves' hyperthyroidism. Both conserved end residues are part of each CDR3. Fields, in order: CDR3 DNA, CDR3 protein, J gene, D gene, V gene, clone size. The D gene is left open where the match is weak. For some rows the clone size is stated as once, few or many, or as a class when expanded; others skip it.

CDR3 DNA: TGTGCCAGCAGCTCCGGGGGGTTCGATGAGCAGTTCTTC; CDR3 protein: CASSSGGFDEQFF; J gene: TRBJ2-1; D gene: TRBD2; V gene: TRBV27; clone size: few
CDR3 DNA: TGTGCCAGCAGCCAAGATCCCCCGGGACAGGGAACAGATACGCAGTATTTT; CDR3 protein: CASSQDPPGQGTDTQYF; J gene: TRBJ2-3; D gene: TRBD1; V gene: TRBV4-2; clone size: -
CDR3 DNA: TGTGCCAGCACCACCACCTCGCCAAATCCCTACGAGCAGTACTTC; CDR3 protein: CASTTTSPNPYEQYF; J gene: TRBJ2-7; D gene: -; V gene: TRBV28; clone size: many
CDR3 DNA: TGCAGTGCTCGGGCGGGGACAGGCCTCTATGGCTACACCTTC; CDR3 protein: CSARAGTGLYGYTF; J gene: TRBJ1-2; D gene: TRBD1; V gene: TRBV20-1; clone size: -
CDR3 DNA: TGCAGTGCTGGGACTAGCGGGAGAGGCGAGCAGTACTTC; CDR3 protein: CSAGTSGRGEQYF; J gene: TRBJ2-7; D gene: TRBD2; V gene: TRBV20-1; clone size: many
CDR3 DNA: TGTGCCAGCATGCGGGAGTATACCGGGGAGCTGTTTTTT; CDR3 protein: CASMREYTGELFF; J gene: TRBJ2-2; D gene: TRBD2; V gene: TRBV28; clone size: many
CDR3 DNA: TGTGCCAGCAGCCCACTGGACGCGAACACCGGGGAGCTGTTTTTT; CDR3 protein: CASSPLDANTGELFF; J gene: TRBJ2-2; D gene: -; V gene: TRBV9; clone size: many
CDR3 DNA: TGTGCCAGCAGCGTTAGTCCAGAAATTGGCACTGAAGCTTTCTTT; CDR3 protein: CASSVSPEIGTEAFF; J gene: TRBJ1-1; D gene: -; V gene: TRBV9; clone size: many
CDR3 DNA: TGTGCCAGCAGCACCGTAGATTTGGCCCAGCATTTT; CDR3 protein: CASSTVDLAQHF; J gene: TRBJ1-5; D gene: -; V gene: TRBV6-1; clone size: -
CDR3 DNA: TGTGCCAGCAGCCAAGATCCCGGGACTAACTATGGCTACACCTTC; CDR3 protein: CASSQDPGTNYGYTF; J gene: TRBJ1-2; D gene: -; V gene: TRBV3-1; clone size: many
CDR3 DNA: TGCAGTGCTAGTCCCCTCGGGGGAGTAGCAGGCGAGCAGTACTTC; CDR3 protein: CSASPLGGVAGEQYF; J gene: TRBJ2-7; D gene: -; V gene: TRBV20-1; clone size: -
CDR3 DNA: TGTGCCAGTAGCGGGATCCGGGACAGATTTAACAATGAGCAGTTCTTC; CDR3 protein: CASSGIRDRFNNEQFF; J gene: TRBJ2-1; D gene: TRBD1; V gene: TRBV19; clone size: once
CDR3 DNA: TGTGCCAGCAGCGCGAGTAGCGGGTCCTACGAGCAGTACTTC; CDR3 protein: CASSASSGSYEQYF; J gene: TRBJ2-7; D gene: TRBD2; V gene: TRBV9; clone size: many
CDR3 DNA: TGTGCCAGCAGTTACACGGGATTAACTAGCGCCCTCCACTTT; CDR3 protein: CASSYTGLTSALHF; J gene: TRBJ1-6; D gene: -; V gene: TRBV27; clone size: many
CDR3 DNA: TGTGCCAGCAGCCGCGGACAGGTTACTAATGAAAAACTGTTTTTT; CDR3 protein: CASSRGQVTNEKLFF; J gene: TRBJ1-4; D gene: TRBD1; V gene: TRBV3-1; clone size: many
CDR3 DNA: TGCAGTGCTAGAACCCCGGGGACCGGGGAGCTGTTTTTT; CDR3 protein: CSARTPGTGELFF; J gene: TRBJ2-2; D gene: -; V gene: TRBV20-1; clone size: many
CDR3 DNA: TGTGCCAGCAACGACGGGACCAAAAACATTCAGTACTTC; CDR3 protein: CASNDGTKNIQYF; J gene: TRBJ2-4; D gene: -; V gene: TRBV9; clone size: many
CDR3 DNA: TGTGCCAGCAGCGATCCAGGAGGGAGGGGGGACTACGAGCAGTACTTC; CDR3 protein: CASSDPGGRGDYEQYF; J gene: TRBJ2-7; D gene: -; V gene: TRBV10-3; clone size: many
CDR3 DNA: TGTGCCAGCAGCCGTCCGGGGCCTAAGAACACTGAAGCTTTCTTT; CDR3 protein: CASSRPGPKNTEAFF; J gene: TRBJ1-1; D gene: -; V gene: TRBV13; clone size: -
CDR3 DNA: TGCAGCGTTAGGGTGGCAGTTTACGAGCAGTACTTC; CDR3 protein: CSVRVAVYEQYF; J gene: TRBJ2-7; D gene: -; V gene: TRBV29-1; clone size: many
CDR3 DNA: TGTGCCAGCAGTTTATTTCGTCGGGGACTCCTCTCGAACACTGAAGCTTTCTTT; CDR3 protein: CASSLFRRGLLSNTEAFF; J gene: TRBJ1-1; D gene: -; V gene: TRBV27; clone size: many
CDR3 DNA: TGTGCCAGCAGTGTAAACAGGGGGCTTCGAAATGATGGCTACACCTTC; CDR3 protein: CASSVNRGLRNDGYTF; J gene: TRBJ1-2; D gene: TRBD1; V gene: TRBV6-1; clone size: many
CDR3 DNA: TGTGCCAGCAGTCGCCTAGCGGGAGGGCCTGCGGATGAGCAGTTCTTC; CDR3 protein: CASSRLAGGPADEQFF; J gene: TRBJ2-1; D gene: TRBD2; V gene: TRBV6-2/TRBV6-3; clone size: many
CDR3 DNA: TGTGCCAGCAGTTACTCGGGGCCGCAGGGCGGCACAGATACGCAGTATTTT; CDR3 protein: CASSYSGPQGGTDTQYF; J gene: TRBJ2-3; D gene: -; V gene: TRBV6-5; clone size: few
CDR3 DNA: TGTGCCAGCAGCACTTACCCGAGGGAGACCCAGTACTTC; CDR3 protein: CASSTYPRETQYF; J gene: TRBJ2-5; D gene: -; V gene: TRBV13; clone size: many
CDR3 DNA: TGTGCCAGCAGCCAAGGGGCAGGGACTGAGAACACTGAAGCTTTCTTT; CDR3 protein: CASSQGAGTENTEAFF; J gene: TRBJ1-1; D gene: -; V gene: TRBV4-2; clone size: -
CDR3 DNA: TGTGCCAGCTCACCTCGCTACGAGGGCGCGGTTACTGAAGCTTTCTTT; CDR3 protein: CASSPRYEGAVTEAFF; J gene: TRBJ1-1; D gene: -; V gene: TRBV18; clone size: many
CDR3 DNA: TGTGCCAGCAGCTTACTGAGGACCCAGAACACTGAAGCTTTCTTT; CDR3 protein: CASSLLRTQNTEAFF; J gene: TRBJ1-1; D gene: -; V gene: TRBV7-2; clone size: many
CDR3 DNA: TGCAGTGCTCCCGGGACAGCAGCTAACTATGGCTACACCTTC; CDR3 protein: CSAPGTAANYGYTF; J gene: TRBJ1-2; D gene: TRBD1; V gene: TRBV20-1; clone size: many
CDR3 DNA: TGTGCCATCAGTAATAAGGCACAGGGGGCCTTCAATCAGCCCCAGCATTTT; CDR3 protein: CAISNKAQGAFNQPQHF; J gene: TRBJ1-5; D gene: TRBD1; V gene: TRBV10-3; clone size: few
CDR3 DNA: TGTGCCAGCAGTTCCCCCTCCGGGACAGGGGGCAACAATGAGCAGTTCTTC; CDR3 protein: CASSSPSGTGGNNEQFF; J gene: TRBJ2-1; D gene: TRBD1; V gene: TRBV28; clone size: -
CDR3 DNA: TGTGCCAGGAAGATCCGGGACAGGGATCTAACTAACTATGGCTACACCTTC; CDR3 protein: CARKIRDRDLTNYGYTF; J gene: TRBJ1-2; D gene: TRBD1; V gene: TRBV27; clone size: few
CDR3 DNA: TGCAGTGCTAGAAAGCTAACGAGGGGGGACGGCAATCAGCCCCAGCATTTT; CDR3 protein: CSARKLTRGDGNQPQHF; J gene: TRBJ1-5; D gene: -; V gene: TRBV20-1; clone size: many
CDR3 DNA: TGTGCCAGCAGCGACCTGTATCGCGGCGCTGGCTACACCTTC; CDR3 protein: CASSDLYRGAGYTF; J gene: TRBJ1-2; D gene: -; V gene: TRBV11-2; clone size: -
CDR3 DNA: TGTGCCAGCAGCTTATACCTAGCGGGAGACGACACCGGGGAGCTGTTTTTT; CDR3 protein: CASSLYLAGDDTGELFF; J gene: TRBJ2-2; D gene: TRBD2; V gene: TRBV7-6; clone size: many
CDR3 DNA: TGTGCCCCCCCGGGACAGGAGGCCACCGGGGAGCTGTTTTTT; CDR3 protein: CAPPGQEATGELFF; J gene: TRBJ2-2; D gene: TRBD1; V gene: TRBV7-3; clone size: many
CDR3 DNA: TGTGCCAGCTTCGGGCAGATGCTTGAAGGCTACACCTTC; CDR3 protein: CASFGQMLEGYTF; J gene: TRBJ1-2; D gene: -; V gene: TRBV18; clone size: many
CDR3 DNA: TGTGCCATCAGTCGGACGGAGGGGAACTATGGCTACACCTTC; CDR3 protein: CAISRTEGNYGYTF; J gene: TRBJ1-2; D gene: -; V gene: TRBV10-3; clone size: many
CDR3 DNA: TGTGCCAGCAGTTTAGCAGGCTACAGGAGTTATGGCTACACCTTC; CDR3 protein: CASSLAGYRSYGYTF; J gene: TRBJ1-2; D gene: -; V gene: TRBV12-3/TRBV12-4; clone size: many
CDR3 DNA: TGTGCCAGCAGTTCTAACGGGGGACAGGGACATTTTAACGAGCAGTACTTC; CDR3 protein: CASSSNGGQGHFNEQYF; J gene: TRBJ2-7; D gene: TRBD1; V gene: TRBV28; clone size: many
CDR3 DNA: TGTGCCAGCAGCTTAAAGGGGCGGGGACAGGGGACACCCCTCCACTTT; CDR3 protein: CASSLKGRGQGTPLHF; J gene: TRBJ1-6; D gene: TRBD1; V gene: TRBV7-3; clone size: many
CDR3 DNA: TGTGCCAGCGGATTGCGGGGGGGCCTCCGCTTCGAGCAGTACTTC; CDR3 protein: CASGLRGGLRFEQYF; J gene: TRBJ2-7; D gene: TRBD2; V gene: TRBV28; clone size: many
CDR3 DNA: TGTGCCAGCAGCGGCAGTCCCCCTACTGCACATAGGGACAGGGGGAACACTGAAGCTTTCTTT; CDR3 protein: CASSGSPPTAHRDRGNTEAFF; J gene: TRBJ1-1; D gene: TRBD1; V gene: TRBV7-9; clone size: -
CDR3 DNA: TGCGCCAGCAGCTGGAGGGACGGGGGCGAGCAGTACTTC; CDR3 protein: CASSWRDGGEQYF; J gene: TRBJ2-7; D gene: -; V gene: TRBV5-1; clone size: many
CDR3 DNA: TGCGCCAGCAGCCAGACGGGAGGGGTAGCCAAAAACATTCAGTACTTC; CDR3 protein: CASSQTGGVAKNIQYF; J gene: TRBJ2-4; D gene: TRBD2; V gene: TRBV4-1; clone size: few
CDR3 DNA: TGTGCCAGCAGGGGGCGGAGGGCGGGCACTGAAGCTTTCTTT; CDR3 protein: CASRGRRAGTEAFF; J gene: TRBJ1-1; D gene: -; V gene: TRBV28; clone size: many
CDR3 DNA: TGTGCCAGCAGCCAGGACAGGGGTCCCAACAATGAGCAGTTCTTC; CDR3 protein: CASSQDRGPNNEQFF; J gene: TRBJ2-1; D gene: TRBD1; V gene: TRBV14; clone size: few
CDR3 DNA: -; CDR3 protein: CASSSSTGPHYGYTF; J gene: TRBJ1-2; D gene: -; V gene: TRBV6-1; clone size: many
CDR3 DNA: TGTGCCAGCAGCCAGCGCCGGGACGGGAATTACGAGCAGTACTTC; CDR3 protein: CASSQRRDGNYEQYF; J gene: TRBJ2-7; D gene: -; V gene: TRBV3-1; clone size: many
CDR3 DNA: TGTGCCACCGCCGGGGAGACCCAGTACTTC; CDR3 protein: CATAGETQYF; J gene: TRBJ2-5; D gene: -; V gene: TRBV18; clone size: many
CDR3 DNA: TGTGCCAGCAACCTACGAGGGGGAGAATCTACCGGGGAGCTGTTTTTT; CDR3 protein: CASNLRGGESTGELFF; J gene: TRBJ2-2; D gene: -; V gene: TRBV6-1; clone size: many
CDR3 DNA: TGCAGCGTTGGAAGGCACGTAGCGGGGGAAGCGTTCTTC; CDR3 protein: CSVGRHVAGEAFF; J gene: TRBJ2-1; D gene: TRBD2; V gene: TRBV29-1; clone size: few